The sample holds one count of the clone carrying this T cell receptor beta chain. Its antigen is undetermined. These data belong to a study of metastatic and nonmetastatic thyroid tumors. Germline CDR1 and CDR2: SGHNT and YENEEA. The ends lost 10 bases at V and 2 bases at J; junction bases unmatched: 7. The CDR3 consists of 13 residues. All patients were untreated before thyroid surgery. Using MiXCR, TCRdb re-called clones from the PCR reads. This sample has about 27,000 clones, with roughly 15% found just once. Notes on the study in general: Malignant thyroid tumors reportedly exceeded benign nodules significantly in TCR beta diversity, with the difference appearing in blood and tumor.

The chain couples TRBV11-3 to TRBJ2-5; 7 bases are a match to TRBD1. The sample comprised blood. This receptor was identified in a male donor with papillary thyroid cancer or a benign thyroid nodule (not recorded which). Some clones in this sample may be carry-over from other donors' samples. The CDR3 sequence: CANRPGQQETQYF. The DNA of the CDR3 is TGTGCCAACAGACCGGGACAGCAAGAGACCCAGTACTTC.